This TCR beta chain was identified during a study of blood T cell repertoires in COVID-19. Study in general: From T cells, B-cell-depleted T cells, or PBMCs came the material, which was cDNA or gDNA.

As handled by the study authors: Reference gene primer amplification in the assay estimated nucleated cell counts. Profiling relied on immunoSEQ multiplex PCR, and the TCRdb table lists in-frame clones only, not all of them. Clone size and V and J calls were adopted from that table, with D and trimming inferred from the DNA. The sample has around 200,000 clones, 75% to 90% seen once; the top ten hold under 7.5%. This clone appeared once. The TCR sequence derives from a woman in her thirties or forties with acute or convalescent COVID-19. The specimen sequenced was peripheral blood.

CDR3 residues: CASSPTSARENEQFF. The CDR3 coding sequence is TGTGCCAGCTCACCGACTAGCGCGAGGGAGAATGAGCAGTTCTTC. This rearrangement joins TRBV18 to TRBJ2-1, with TRBD2 matching over 8 bases. The V gene's germline CDR1 is KGHSH and CDR2 LQKENI. The CDR3 is made up of 15 amino acids. J lost 7 bases, V lost 3 bases, and 8 bases had no gene match.